This T cell receptor (beta chain) is from a study of beta chain features in type 1 diabetes. The V gene's germline CDR1 is SGHRS and CDR2 YFSETQ. CDR3 length: 15 residues. One heparinised blood draw averaging around 0.12 L was given by each donor. All of the isolated RNA was reverse transcribed, so expressed TCRB transcripts were sequenced. Millions of reads was the average for naive, central memory and regulatory T cell samples. Measured with immunoSEQ multiplex PCR; TCRdb has only the in-frame clones, and not every one. The data show 130,000 or so clones, roughly 10% seen once. A remark on this clone: Its antigen is unidentified. Its ends do not fully match the called genes, so a read error is possible.

Findings and caveats of the study: Type 1 diabetes patients had TCRB CDR3s that were shorter (moderately but significantly so) in all four CD4+ subsets.

The gene calls are TRBV5-1 and TRBJ1-2, with a weak D call TRBD1 (5 bases). The sample comprised central memory CD4+ T cells from blood. This receptor was identified in a woman aged 40-49 years in good health. The CDR3 DNA reads as TGCGCCAGCACCTTGGCAGGGTTATCTAACTATGGCTACACCTTC. Its protein is CASTLAGLSNYGYTF.